Below, 18 T cell receptor beta chains from the same sample are listed, as sequenced in a study of Ad26.COV2.S vaccination and SARS-CoV-2 variants. Documented treatment: some 20 received Ad26.COV2.S at low or high dose, single or two shots; five or six received placebo; per-sample allocation not given. Specimen acquisition occurred on day 63 following the initial vaccine or placebo injection. This table comes from immunoSEQ multiplex PCR, and its TCRdb copy is limited to in-frame clones, with some not included. The sample has 300,000 to 350,000 clones; about 89% are singletons. The sequencing used peripheral blood, collected in a trial of Ad26.COV2.S vaccine versus placebo. Receptors were obtained from a person between 18 and 65 years old who received the Ad26.COV2.S COVID-19 vaccine or a placebo.

J is TRBJ1-2 and V is TRBV2; D is unresolved. Germline V gene sequence: CDR1 SNHLY, CDR2 FYNNEI. CDR3 length equals 13 residues. Deletions cut 2 bases from V and 0 bases from J, with 4 bases between. In DNA, the CDR3 is TGTGCCAGCAGTGAACTAGCTAACTATGGCTACACCTTC. This gives the protein CASSELANYGYTF.

The rearrangement joins TRBV27 to TRBJ2-7; 10 bases fit TRBD2. Germline V lookup: CDR1 MNHEY, CDR2 SMNVEV (reference sequence). The CDR3 loop spans 15 amino acids. The trim removed 5 bases at V and 4 bases at J, leaving 8 bases unmatched. CDR3 loop: CASSPDLAGVYEQYF. The CDR3 DNA is TGTGCCAGCAGTCCCGACCTAGCGGGAGTTTACGAGCAGTACTTC.

The chain carries TRBV13 and TRBJ2-7; tentative D call: TRBD1 (6 bases). V gave up 4 bases and J gave up 5 bases, with 21 bases separating them. This CDR3 has 16 amino acids. The germline V gene encodes CDR1 PRHDT and CDR2 FYEKMQ (reference sequence). The CDR3, as DNA: TGTGCCAGCAGCTCGTCGTCGCTACAGGGAAGCCACGAGCAGTACTTC. Translation gives CASSSSSLQGSHEQYF.

J is TRBJ1-1 and V is TRBV4-1, with D unresolved. Trimming stripped 6 bases from V and 1 base from J, with 9 bases between. Germline assignment: CDR1 MGHRA and CDR2 YSYEKL. The CDR3 runs 13 residues. The CDR3 DNA is TGCGCCAGCAGACGAAAGGAGAACACTGAAGCTTTCTTT. It is translated as CASRRKENTEAFF.

The chain has TRBV5-6 and TRBJ1-1, with D tentatively TRBD1 (6 bases). This CDR3 contains 15 residues. From germline, CDR1 is SGHDT and CDR2 YYEEEE. Deletions cut 4 bases from V and 1 base from J, with 14 bases between. In nucleotides, the CDR3 is TGTGCCAGCAGCCGCCAAGGGGGGCCGAACACTGAAGCTTTCTTT. Protein sequence: CASSRQGGPNTEAFF.

V and J are TRBV4-1 and TRBJ2-7; 10 bases map to TRBD2. J gave up 5 bases and V 1 base, and 8 bases lay outside the gene matches. The CDR3 is 16 residues long. CDR1 MGHRA and CDR2 YSYEKL come from the germline V gene. CDR3: CASSQGSASGSHEQYF. The CDR3 region has the DNA TGCGCCAGCAGCCAAGGTTCTGCTAGCGGGAGCCACGAGCAGTACTTC.

In DNA form, the CDR3 reads TGTGCCAGCAGCTCAAGTACGGGGTATTCTGGAAACACCATATATTTT. This codes for CASSSSTGYSGNTIYF. The chain employs TRBV11-2 and TRBJ1-3; D is ambiguous. This CDR3 comprises 16 residues. Germline CDR1 and CDR2: SGHAT and FQNNGV. V was clipped by 4 bases and J by 1 base, with 14 bases between them.

This chain links TRBV29-1 with TRBJ1-1, with TRBD1 identical over 7 bases. V was clipped by 7 bases and J by 1 base; unmatched bases: 6. This CDR3 contains 13 residues. CDR1 is SQVTM, CDR2 ANQGSEA, per germline. CDR3 bases: TGCAGCGCTAAAGGACAGGCGAACACTGAAGCTTTCTTT. Residues: CSAKGQANTEAFF.

This chain uses TRBV6-2 or TRBV6-3 with TRBJ2-5; no clear D. Germline CDR1 is MNHEY and CDR2 is SVGEGT. The CDR3 extends over 13 amino acids. Trimming took off 2 bases at V and 0 bases at J, with 4 bases between the two ends. The CDR3 nucleotides read TGTGCCAGCAGTTACGTCAACCAAGAGACCCAGTACTTC. Its protein is CASSYVNQETQYF.

V usage is TRBV6-5 and J usage is TRBJ1-4, with a weak D call TRBD1 (5 bases). This CDR3 is built from 15 residues. Trimming pared 8 bases from V and 0 bases from J, leaving 13 bases between. Germline loops: CDR1 MNHEY, CDR2 SVGAGI. This CDR3 is CASEWGEPTNEKLFF. The CDR3 nucleotides read TGTGCCAGCGAATGGGGGGAACCAACTAATGAAAAACTGTTTTTT.

The chain recombines TRBV15 with TRBJ2-5; D could derive from TRBD1 or TRBD2 (5 bases each). Between the trimmed V and J ends, which lost 1 base and 3 bases, there was a span of 21 bases. This CDR3 is built from 18 residues. Per germline, CDR1 LNHNV and CDR2 YYDKDF (reference sequence). CDR3 DNA sequence: TGTGCCACCAGCAGAGCTAGGGCAGGGAGATTGTGGGAAGAGACCCAGTACTTC. Translating it yields CATSRARAGRLWEETQYF.

V and J are TRBV5-4 and TRBJ2-3, with D unclear. Deletions cut 5 bases from V and 4 bases from J, with 17 bases between. The germline V gene has CDR1 SGHNT and CDR2 YYREEE (reference sequence). The CDR3 is made up of 15 amino acids. CDR3 region: CASRPPTGAPDTQYF. CDR3 DNA sequence: TGTGCCAGCAGGCCACCCACCGGTGCCCCAGATACGCAGTATTTT.

The chain combines TRBV12-5 with TRBJ2-1; 13 bases fit TRBD2. The CDR3 length is 19 residues. V trimming: 0 bases; J trimming: 5 bases; junction bases outside the gene matches: 10. Germline V lookup: CDR1 LGHNT, CDR2 FRNRAP. CDR3 nucleotide sequence: TGTGCTAGTGGTTTGGTTTGGACTAGCGGGAGCCCCTTTGACAATGAGCAGTTCTTC. Translating gives CASGLVWTSGSPFDNEQFF. Complete variable domain (other parts from reference TRBV12-5 and TRBJ2-1): DARVTQTPRHKVTEMGQEVTMRCQPILGHNTVFWYRQTMMQGLELLAYFRNRAPLDDSGMPKDRFSAEMPDATLATLKIQPSEPRDSAVYFCASGLVWTSGSPFDNEQFFGPGTRLTVL.

The chain carries TRBV24-1 and TRBJ2-2, with D possibly TRBD2 on 6 matching bases. This CDR3 region has 16 residues. The V gene's germline CDR1 is KGHDR and CDR2 SFDVKD. The V gene lost 4 bases and the J gene lost 5 bases, with 16 bases spanning the gap. The CDR3 DNA reads TGTGCCACCAGTGACCCCGACCCCGCGGGGACCGGGGAGCTGTTTTTT. It encodes CATSDPDPAGTGELFF.

The chain carries TRBV7-3 and TRBJ1-3; D not certain. CDR3 length: 16 residues. Germline assignment: CDR1 SGHTA and CDR2 FQGTGA. V was shortened by 2 bases and J by 0 bases, with 11 bases between the two germline ends. CDR3 sequence: CASSLGPRSSGNTIYF. CDR3 in DNA: TGTGCCAGCAGCTTAGGGCCACGGAGCTCTGGAAACACCATATATTTT.

The chain has TRBV4-3 and TRBJ1-6; D is ambiguous. The CDR3 length is 18 residues. Trimming took off 0 bases at V and 4 bases at J, with 16 bases between the two ends. CDR1 and CDR2 (germline): LGHNA, YSLEER. The CDR3 reads CASSQDLNSKNYNSPLHF. CDR3 DNA: TGCGCCAGCAGCCAAGATCTGAACAGTAAGAATTATAATTCACCCCTCCACTTT.

For the CDR3, the DNA is TGTGCCAGCAGTCGAAACAGGGATAGCACCTATGGCTACACCTTC. Amino acid sequence: CASSRNRDSTYGYTF. This chain links TRBV6-5 with TRBJ1-2, with D perhaps TRBD1 (6 bases). CDR3 length equals 15 residues. In germline, CDR1 is MNHEY, CDR2 SVGAGI. Trimming stripped 5 bases from V and 4 bases from J, with 17 bases between.

This chain connects TRBV5-1 to TRBJ1-2; 8 bases are a match to TRBD1. This CDR3 has 16 amino acids. V gave up 0 bases and J gave up 4 bases; unmatched junction bases: 8. Germline CDR1 and CDR2: SGHRS and YFSETQ. The CDR3 DNA sequence: TGCGCCAGCAGCTTGGGCGATGCAGGGGGCATCTATGGCTACACCTTC. Protein sequence: CASSLGDAGGIYGYTF.